The 17 T cell receptor beta chains presented below share a single source sample, sequenced in a study of shared clonotypes between healthy human individuals. Some clones are missing from TCRdb's copy, which holds only in-frame ones; the method was immunoSEQ multiplex PCR. The table lists some 2.1 million clones, roughly 94% of them singletons. Material for sequencing was naive CD4+ T cells sorted from blood. Subset described: CD45RA+ positively selected. The receptors stem from a young man in good health.

This chain connects TRBV27 to TRBJ2-6; D might be TRBD1 (6 bases). The CDR3 is 18 amino acids. The V gene lost 5 bases and the J gene lost 0 bases, with 17 bases spanning the gap. CDR1 and CDR2 (germline): MNHEY, SMNVEV (reference sequence). CDR3 coding DNA: TGTGCCAGCAGTAAAATAGGGACACTTTACTCTGGGGCCAACGTCCTGACTTTC. Amino acid sequence: CASSKIGTLYSGANVLTF.

The chain has TRBV2 and TRBJ2-7; D is perhaps TRBD1 (6 bases). This CDR3 is 12 amino acids long. Trimming pared 5 bases from V and 5 bases from J, leaving 10 bases between. Germline V gene sequence: CDR1 SNHLY, CDR2 FYNNEI. CDR3 amino acids: CASSQQGNEQYF. The CDR3 nucleotides are TGTGCCAGCAGTCAACAGGGAAACGAGCAGTACTTC.

The V gene is TRBV4-3, the J gene TRBJ2-3, with a weak D call TRBD1 (8 bases). Germline-derived CDR1 and CDR2 are LGHNA and YSLEER. The CDR3 is 16 amino acids. V shed 1 base and J shed 4 bases, with 15 bases lying between them. In DNA form, the CDR3 reads TGCGCCAGCAGCCAAGGGCAGGGGGCGGGAGCAGATACGCAGTATTTT. Protein: CASSQGQGAGADTQYF.

The CDR3 spells CASSRVTAQETQYF. The CDR3 DNA is TGTGCCAGCAGTCGTGTGACAGCTCAAGAGACCCAGTACTTC. The chain employs TRBV6-5 and TRBJ2-5; D may be TRBD1 (5 bases). This CDR3 spans 14 amino acids. Germline CDR1 reads MNHEY; CDR2 reads SVGAGI. Trimming took 5 bases from V and 2 from J, leaving 12 bases between them.

The gene calls are TRBV6-1 and TRBJ1-1; 7 bases match TRBD1. This CDR3 region has 14 residues. J was trimmed by 4 bases and V by 7 bases; bases with no gene match: 9. Per the germline V gene, CDR1 is MNHNS and CDR2 is SASEGT. For the CDR3, the DNA is TGTGCCAGCATCGAATGGCGGACAGGCACTGAAGCTTTCTTT. It codes for CASIEWRTGTEAFF.

The V call is TRBV7-8, the J call TRBJ2-3, with TRBD2 identical over 13 bases. Germline lookup yields CDR1 SGHVS and CDR2 FQNEAQ. With V trimmed by 7 bases and J by 7 bases, 5 bases remained unmatched. There are 14 residues in the CDR3. The CDR3 spells CASTLAGGQNTQYF. Written as DNA, the CDR3 is TGTGCCAGCACACTAGCGGGGGGGCAGAATACGCAGTATTTT.

V is TRBV29-1 and J is TRBJ2-2, with D possibly matching TRBD2 (7 bases). V lost 3 bases and J 5 bases, leaving 10 bases between the germline ends. Germline CDR1 and CDR2: SQVTM and ANQGSEA. This CDR3 spans 13 amino acids. The CDR3 DNA reads TGCAGCGTTGAGCGGGGGCTAACCGGGGAGCTGTTTTTT. Translation: CSVERGLTGELFF.

The rearrangement uses TRBV7-2 and TRBJ2-3; possible D gene TRBD1, 5 bases. V lost 5 bases and J lost 5, with 14 bases in between. Germline-derived CDR1 and CDR2 are SGHTA and FQGNSA. The CDR3 is 14 amino acids. The CDR3 is CASSRGPPQDTQYF. CDR3 nucleotides: TGTGCCAGCAGCAGGGGTCCTCCCCAAGATACGCAGTATTTT.

Concerning this clone itself: A read error may produce the germline difference seen at one junction end. Other DNA sequences in this specimen translate into the identical CDR3. The chain is built from TRBV7-7 and TRBJ2-5, with 8 positions matching TRBD1. This CDR3 comprises 13 residues. Germline CDR1 SSHAT, CDR2 FNYEAQ (reference sequence). CDR3 DNA sequence: TGTGCTAGCAGCTTAGACAGGGGTGAGACCCAGTACTTC. Its protein is CASSLDRGETQYF.

The rearrangement links TRBV5-4 to TRBJ2-1; no clear D. This CDR3 comprises 13 residues. The V gene's germline CDR1 is SGHNT and CDR2 YYREEE (reference sequence). Trimming pared 0 bases from V and 7 bases from J, leaving 8 bases between. CDR3 amino acids: CASSLVSRNEQFF. Here the CDR3 DNA reads TGTGCCAGCAGCTTGGTCTCGAGAAATGAGCAGTTCTTC.

This rearrangement joins TRBV6-6 to TRBJ1-3; D is uncertain. Germline V gene data show CDR1 as MNHNY and CDR2 as SVGAGI (reference sequence). The CDR3 is made up of 14 amino acids. Trimming pared 8 bases from V and 0 bases from J, leaving 11 bases between. CDR3 nucleotide sequence: TGTGCCAGCCTCAACGAAGTCTCTGGAAACACCATATATTTT. The encoded protein is CASLNEVSGNTIYF.

The chain recombines TRBV6-6 with TRBJ1-2; D not certain. Between the trimmed V and J ends, which lost 5 bases and 8 bases, there was a span of 9 bases. The CDR3 has 11 residues. Looked up from germline, CDR1 is MNHNY and CDR2 is SVGAGI (reference sequence). CDR3 DNA sequence: TGTGCCAGCAGTCCCATCGAAGGCTACACCTTC. Translation gives CASSPIEGYTF.

The rearrangement joins TRBV6-5 to TRBJ2-7; possibly TRBD1 for D (6 bases). The V gene lost 4 bases and the J gene lost 0 bases, with 13 bases spanning the gap. CDR1 is MNHEY, CDR2 SVGAGI, per germline. The CDR3 spans 15 residues. Here the CDR3 reads CASSFSRDTSYEQYF. The CDR3 region has the DNA TGTGCCAGCAGTTTTTCACGGGACACCTCCTACGAGCAGTACTTC.

This chain uses TRBV7-2 with TRBJ2-1; D gene ambiguous. V was clipped by 5 bases and J by 6 bases, with 11 bases between them. Germline CDR1 reads SGHTA; CDR2 reads FQGNSA. The CDR3 covers 13 residues. In nucleotides, the CDR3 is TGTGCCAGCAGCCGCAGGATCCGCAATGAGCAGTTCTTC. It specifies CASSRRIRNEQFF.

The V and J genes are TRBV7-9 and TRBJ1-3; D call uncertain. The CDR3 runs to 12 residues. Germline-derived CDR1 and CDR2 are SEHNR and FQNEAQ (reference sequence). Trimming shortened V by 5 bases and J by 4 bases, and 6 bases separated the two germline ends. CDR3 DNA sequence: TGTGCCAGCAGCAAACAGGGAAACACCATATATTTT. Translating gives CASSKQGNTIYF.

This chain's CDR3 is CASSFDRGRFFGWTEAFF. As DNA, the CDR3 is TGTGCCAGCAGCTTCGACAGGGGGCGTTTTTTCGGATGGACTGAAGCTTTCTTT. The chain uses TRBV5-8 and TRBJ1-1, with TRBD1 identical over 10 bases. Losses at the gene ends were 2 bases for V and 5 bases for J; bases not matched to a gene: 15. CDR1 is SGHTS, CDR2 YDEGEE, per germline. The CDR3 has 18 residues.

This sequence joins TRBV7-2 and TRBJ1-2, with 9 bases matching TRBD1. Germline V gene data show CDR1 as SGHTA and CDR2 as FQGNSA. This CDR3 has 16 amino acids. V shed 4 bases and J 2 bases; nucleotides not matched to a gene: 8. The CDR3 sequence: CASSSRGTGPNYGYTF. In DNA form, the CDR3 reads TGTGCCAGCAGCTCCCGCGGGACAGGGCCAAACTATGGCTACACCTTC.